This T cell receptor beta chain was captured in a study of T-cell memory formation after mild COVID-19 (dated by TCRdb to about 2021). About the study as a whole: Most TCR sequence clusters were specific to one of the two donors. Longitudinal TCRalpha and TCRbeta repertoire sequencing tracked T-cell clones expanding and contracting after mild COVID-19 in a couple of donors. The cohort was made up of two young adult volunteers, one female and one male, who were previously healthy.

The reads were generated on an Illumina NovaSeq 6000. cDNA libraries for TCRalpha and TCRbeta were prepared by 5'RACE using constant-segment primers, with sample barcodes and unique molecular identifiers added. RNA was extracted from every sample with Trizol reagent. Libraries were amplified in two PCR steps, with a second sample barcode and Illumina TruSeq adapters added in the second step. Sequencing of the libraries was done on an Illumina NovaSeq, producing 2 x 150 bp paired-end reads. The original methods were these. The reads were demultiplexed and collapsed into UMI-guided consensus sequences using migec v1.2.7. Using mixcr v2.1.11, UMI consensuses were aligned to TRA and TRB V and J templates and then assembled into clonotypes. A clonotype was counted as expanded or contracted only if both edgeR and NoisET called the change significant, with noise models trained on biological replicates. edgeR calls used a false discovery rate-adjusted p below 0.01 and a log2 fold-change threshold of 1. PCA with hierarchical clustering of max-normalized trajectories of the 1000 most abundant clonotypes was used as exploratory dynamics analysis. Separately sequenced CD4+ and CD8+ repertoires were used to assign the CD4 or CD8 phenotype of responding clones. TCRdb reprocessing: public reads trimmed at Q25 with fastp, clones called with MiXCR, in-frame beta chains kept. Every distinct CDR3 protein forms one entry, paired with its most common genes and DNA. The V and J calls, along with clone size, are taken from TCRdb and not from the paper's own processing. This sample has 390,000 or so distinct CDR3 sequences in its table, and about 15% of those were observed once. The ten largest clones take up roughly 21% of the sample.

General study outcomes and caveats: The detection of some responding clones in pre-infection memory suggests that pre-existing cross-reactive memory T cells joined the SARS-CoV-2 response. The study covered only two mild cases, and larger cohorts including severe cases with pre-infection samples were considered necessary. Contracting CD4+ clones were found mainly in CM and EM memory subsets, while CD8+ clones were enriched in EMRA. SARS-CoV-2 specificity of the second-wave clones peaking on day 37 was not confirmed. Clones that contracted from day 15 to 85 showed balanced CD4/CD8 phenotypes, whereas a second wave of clones that expanded from day 15 to 37 leaned towards CD4+.

V is clipped by 7 bases and J by 3 bases, and the sequence between their germline boundaries is 12 bases long. The germline V gene (reference sequence) supplies CDR1 SEHNR and CDR2 FQNEAQ. Inclusive of the bounding cysteine and phenylalanine, the CDR3 is 13 residues long. The retained sequence is limited to the CDR3, 39 bases, with the frame set at the first base. Ficoll-Paque density gradient centrifugation was the method used to isolate PBMCs. About this clonotype: The antigen this receptor binds is unknown. Within one base of it there is no much larger clone, and no base qualities were kept.

Recombination joined TRBV7-9 with TRBJ2-5; the D assignment is uncertain and may be TRBD1 or TRBD2, with 5 bases supporting each. This receptor was obtained from a man between 18 and 29 years old who had mild COVID-19 (a few samples of this study predate the infection). The sample titles of this study are shuffled in the database, so cell type and time point are left out; the donor was told from shared clones. The sequenced sample consisted of PBMCs or a T cell subset sorted from them (not recorded which). The DNA reads as follows: TGTGCCAGCACATCCGGGGCAGAAGAGACCCAGTACTTC. Translated, it gives CASTSGAEETQYF.